One sample yielded the 30 T cell receptor beta chains listed below, sequenced in a study of T cell responses to AZD1222 COVID-19 vaccine. TCRdb keeps only in-frame clones here, not all; method: immunoSEQ multiplex PCR. The sample lists about 150,000 clones, 90% occurring once. The input for sequencing was peripheral blood, taken 28 days after the second AZD1222 dose. These receptors all come from an adult who received the AZD1222 COVID-19 vaccine.

The rearrangement links TRBV6-1 to TRBJ2-5; no definite D call. Trimming removed 1 base at V and 4 bases at J, with 22 bases between. Germline values: CDR1 MNHNS, CDR2 SASEGT. This CDR3 has 18 residues. The CDR3 protein is CASSEDILSWMSLETQYF. CDR3 nucleotides: TGTGCCAGCAGTGAAGATATTTTGTCTTGGATGTCCCTAGAGACCCAGTACTTC.

The CDR3: CASSLGTGGMNTEAFF. In DNA, the CDR3 is TGTGCCAGCAGCTTAGGGACAGGGGGAATGAACACTGAAGCTTTCTTT. The V gene is TRBV11-2, the J gene TRBJ1-1, with TRBD1 matching over 10 bases. Germline CDR1 is SGHAT and CDR2 is FQNNGV. Unmatched junction bases numbered 2, after V lost 1 base and J lost 0 bases. This CDR3 region has 16 residues.

This chain joins TRBV2 and TRBJ2-7; 9 bases agree with TRBD2. Germline lookup yields CDR1 SNHLY and CDR2 FYNNEI. Unmatched junction bases numbered 2, after V lost 3 bases and J lost 2 bases. The CDR3 length is 14 residues. This CDR3 reads CASSDGTSPYEQYF. CDR3 DNA: TGTGCCAGCAGTGACGGGACTAGCCCCTACGAGCAGTACTTC.

The gene calls are TRBV7-8 and TRBJ1-2; D remains ambiguous. The length of the CDR3 is 14 residues. In germline, CDR1 is SGHVS, CDR2 FQNEAQ. Trimming cost V 3 bases and J 8 bases, with 16 bases left between them. DNA for the CDR3: TGTGCCAGCAGCTTTGCTAACAGTCTTAGGGGCTACACCTTC. Translated: CASSFANSLRGYTF.

This clone came up once. The rearrangement uses TRBV11-2 and TRBJ1-1; D is unresolved. CDR1 is SGHAT, CDR2 FQNNGV, per germline. This CDR3 has 16 residues. Trimming removed 0 bases from V and 5 bases from J, with 16 bases in between. In DNA, the CDR3 is TGTGCCAGCAGCTTAGATGGGCCGGGCAGTAGGACTGAAGCTTTCTTT. Protein: CASSLDGPGSRTEAFF.

The V and J genes are TRBV11-2 and TRBJ2-3; no reliable D call. Per the germline V gene, CDR1 is SGHAT and CDR2 is FQNNGV. The CDR3 is made up of 13 amino acids. The ends were cut back, 5 bases at V and 7 bases at J, with 13 bases in the middle. The CDR3 nucleotides are TGTGCCAGCAGCCCGGCGAGGTCCTATACGCAGTATTTT. This codes for CASSPARSYTQYF.

V gene TRBV10-1 combines with J gene TRBJ2-7, with D uncertain. This CDR3 contains 12 residues. CDR1 WNHNN and CDR2 SYGVQD come from the germline V gene (reference sequence). V lost 4 bases and J lost 2, with 6 bases in between. CDR3 nucleotide sequence: TGCGCCAGCAGTGGTACTCCCTACGAGCAGTACTTC. Protein: CASSGTPYEQYF.

The chain is built from TRBV7-8 and TRBJ1-2; weak D call: TRBD1 (6 bases). Trimming stripped 0 bases from V and 13 bases from J, with 24 bases between. Germline V CDR1 and CDR2: SGHVS, FQNEAQ. CDR3 length: 16 amino acids. The CDR3 coding sequence is TGTGCCAGCAGCTTAGCGCGGGGGGGCCTAAACCCTTCTCGCACCTTC. The encoded protein is CASSLARGGLNPSRTF. The full variable domain, in which reference TRBV7-8 and TRBJ1-2 provide the parts outside the CDR3, is GAGVSQSPRYKVAKRGQDVALRCDPISGHVSLFWYQQALGQGPEFLTYFQNEAQLDKSGLPSDRFFAERPEGSVSTLKIQRTQQEDSAVYLCASSLARGGLNPSRTFGSGTRLTVV.

This clone has just one count. V gene TRBV6-6 combines with J gene TRBJ1-2; TRBD1 aligns across 7 bases. Germline assignment: CDR1 MNHNY and CDR2 SVGAGI (reference sequence). V shed 2 bases, J shed 4 bases, and the junction held 4 bases outside the gene matches. The CDR3 contains 14 residues. The CDR3 loop is CASSYAGQPYGYTF. CDR3 sequence (DNA): TGTGCCAGCAGTTACGCGGGACAGCCCTATGGCTACACCTTC.

The chain links TRBV7-9 to TRBJ2-1; D may be TRBD1 (6 bases). The germline V gene encodes CDR1 SEHNR and CDR2 FQNEAQ (reference sequence). The length of the CDR3 is 12 residues. V lost 4 bases and J 7 bases, leaving 8 bases between the germline ends. The CDR3 DNA is TGTGCCAGCAGCTCCCAGGGGAATGAGCAGTTCTTC. As protein: CASSSQGNEQFF.

The genes are TRBV9 and TRBJ2-3; tentatively, D is TRBD2 (5 bases). Germline assignment: CDR1 SGDLS and CDR2 YYNGEE. This CDR3 has 16 amino acids. V gave up 4 bases and J gave up 2 bases, with 17 bases separating them. In DNA, the CDR3 is TGTGCCAGCAGCTTTCTTCCCCGGGAAAACACAGATACGCAGTATTTT. Its protein is CASSFLPRENTDTQYF.

The V and J genes are TRBV4-1 and TRBJ1-2; TRBD1 might be the D (5 bases). Trimming removed 0 bases from V and 2 bases from J, with 10 bases in between. The CDR3 runs 15 residues. CDR1 and CDR2 from the germline V gene are MGHRA and YSYEKL. This chain's CDR3 is CASSQDPGANYGYTF. CDR3 DNA sequence: TGCGCCAGCAGCCAAGATCCCGGGGCCAACTATGGCTACACCTTC.

This clone showed up just a few times. This chain links TRBV5-4 with TRBJ2-7, with 7 bases fitting TRBD1. The CDR3 spans 15 residues. Per the germline V gene, CDR1 is SGHNT and CDR2 is YYREEE (reference sequence). After removal of 4 bases from V and 0 bases from J, the junction contained 7 bases not matched to a gene. The CDR3 DNA reads as TGTGCCAGCAGCGCCCGACAGGGTATCTCCTACGAGCAGTACTTC. Amino acid sequence: CASSARQGISYEQYF. Looking up the rest from reference TRBV5-4 and TRBJ2-7 gives the full variable domain: ETGVTQSPTHLIKTRGQQVTLRCSSQSGHNTVSWYQQALGQGPQFIFQYYREEENGRGNFPPRFSGLQFPNYSSELNVNALELDDSALYLCASSARQGISYEQYFGPGTRLTVT.

The gene calls are TRBV7-9 and TRBJ2-3; D is possibly TRBD1 (6 bases). This CDR3 contains 13 residues. CDR1 is SEHNR, CDR2 FQNEAQ, per germline (reference sequence). V was cut by 6 bases and J by 4 bases, with 11 bases left in between. The CDR3 is CASSWTAADTQYF. The CDR3 DNA follows: TGTGCCAGCAGTTGGACAGCAGCAGATACGCAGTATTTT.

V gene TRBV7-9 combines with J gene TRBJ2-3; possible D gene TRBD1, 5 bases. The CDR3 runs 15 residues. Germline loops: CDR1 SEHNR, CDR2 FQNEAQ (reference sequence). Trimming took 0 bases from V and 3 from J, leaving 10 bases between them. The CDR3 bases are TGTGCCAGCAGCTTAGCCCCCCAGGGAACAGATACGCAGTATTTT. It is translated as CASSLAPQGTDTQYF.

The rearrangement links TRBV18 to TRBJ1-2; TRBD1 aligns across 7 bases. Germline values: CDR1 KGHSH, CDR2 LQKENI. Germline trimming cut 0 bases from V and 4 bases from J; bases unmatched to any gene: 5. This CDR3 spans 15 amino acids. The CDR3 here is CASSPPGQSFYGYTF. Here the CDR3 DNA reads TGTGCCAGCTCACCACCGGGACAGTCTTTCTATGGCTACACCTTC. Filled out from reference TRBV18 and TRBJ1-2, the complete variable domain reads NAGVMQNPRHLVRRRGQEARLRCSPMKGHSHVYWYRQLPEEGLKFMVYLQKENIIDESGMPKERFSAEFPKEGPSILRIQQVVRGDSAAYFCASSPPGQSFYGYTFGSGTRLTVV.

This chain uses TRBV3-1 (or the pseudogene TRBV3-2) with TRBJ1-1; D ambiguous. Trimming cost V 2 bases and J 0 bases, with 4 bases left between them. This CDR3 comprises 13 residues. The germline gives CDR1 LGHDT, CDR2 YNNKEL (reference sequence). The CDR3 sequence is CASSQSLNTEAFF. CDR3 DNA sequence: TGTGCCAGCAGCCAATCGTTGAACACTGAAGCTTTCTTT.

The chain combines TRBV10-3 with TRBJ1-1, with a tentative D call TRBD1 (6 bases). The CDR3 runs to 13 residues. Germline loops: CDR1 ENHRY, CDR2 SYGVKD. V dropped 0 bases and J dropped 5 bases, with 7 bases sitting between them. CDR3 sequence reads: CAISESGGTEAFF. CDR3 nucleotides: TGTGCCATCAGTGAGTCAGGGGGGACTGAAGCTTTCTTT.

There are a few counts of this clone. The gene calls are TRBV5-8 and TRBJ1-1; possibly TRBD1 for D (6 bases). The CDR3 is made up of 14 amino acids. The V gene's germline CDR1 is SGHTS and CDR2 YDEGEE. Trimming stripped 7 bases from V and 0 bases from J, with 13 bases between. In DNA form, the CDR3 reads TGTGCCAGCCGGACAGTGAACATGAACACTGAAGCTTTCTTT. Its translation: CASRTVNMNTEAFF.

The chain carries TRBV4-1 and TRBJ1-6; perhaps TRBD1 as D (6 bases). V was trimmed by 4 bases and J by 8 bases, leaving 15 bases between them. This CDR3 is built from 15 residues. In germline, CDR1 is MGHRA, CDR2 YSYEKL. The CDR3 DNA reads TGCGCCAGCAGCCCTCAGACAGGTAGACATTCACCCCTCCACTTT. The encoded protein is CASSPQTGRHSPLHF.

The chain combines TRBV5-1 with TRBJ2-5; D possibly corresponds to TRBD2 (5 bases). V was trimmed by 2 bases and J by 2 bases, leaving 13 bases between them. CDR1 and CDR2 (germline): SGHRS, YFSETQ. The CDR3 loop spans 15 amino acids. CDR3: CASSLREYYQETQYF. In DNA form, the CDR3 reads TGCGCCAGCAGCTTACGGGAATACTATCAAGAGACCCAGTACTTC.

The CDR3 loop is CASSFPRGVNTEAFF. Written as DNA, the CDR3 is TGTGCCAGCAGCTTTCCCCGGGGGGTGAACACTGAAGCTTTCTTT. The V and J genes are TRBV7-9 and TRBJ1-1, with D tentatively TRBD1 (5 bases). The CDR3 has 15 residues. Germline CDR1 reads SEHNR; CDR2 reads FQNEAQ (reference sequence). V was clipped by 3 bases and J by 0 bases, with 11 bases between them.

V usage is TRBV3-1 (or the pseudogene TRBV3-2) and J usage is TRBJ2-3; D gene uncertain. The V and J ends lost 4 bases and 1 base respectively, with 9 bases between them. The CDR3 totals 14 residues. Germline V gene sequence: CDR1 LGHDT, CDR2 YNNKEL (reference sequence). In DNA, the CDR3 is TGTGCCAGCAGCCTTGGACGGGGCACAGATACGCAGTATTTT. Amino acids: CASSLGRGTDTQYF.

The rearrangement uses TRBV5-1 and TRBJ2-7, with D possibly called TRBD1 or TRBD2 (5 bases each). Germline CDR1 and CDR2: SGHRS and YFSETQ. V shed 4 bases and J shed 6 bases, with 23 bases lying between them. The CDR3 contains 16 residues. The CDR3 reads CASSPLVLQGTGEQYF. DNA for the CDR3: TGCGCCAGCAGCCCATTGGTACTACAAGGGACCGGCGAGCAGTACTTC.

This chain links TRBV7-6 with TRBJ2-7, with 10 bases aligning to TRBD2. The CDR3 has 15 amino acids. The V and J ends lost 1 base and 5 bases, in that order; junction bases with no gene match: 5. CDR1 is SGHVS, CDR2 FNYEAQ, per germline. The CDR3 reads CASSLGTGTSDEQYF. In DNA, the CDR3 is TGTGCCAGCAGCTTAGGGACAGGGACTAGCGACGAGCAGTACTTC.

The chain joins TRBV18 to TRBJ1-2; 10 bases match TRBD1. Germline loops: CDR1 KGHSH, CDR2 LQKENI. The CDR3 is made up of 18 amino acids. With 4 bases clipped from V and 4 bases from J, the junction kept 15 bases outside the gene matches. CDR3 nucleotide sequence: TGTGCCAGCTCACGCCCCGACCTAGGACAGGGGGTATCCTATGGCTACACCTTC. The encoded protein is CASSRPDLGQGVSYGYTF.

This chain uses TRBV5-1 with TRBJ1-4; D remains unclear. With 0 bases removed from V and 4 bases from J, the gap between germline ends came to 4 bases. The length of the CDR3 is 13 residues. Germline CDR1 SGHRS, CDR2 YFSETQ. CDR3 bases: TGCGCCAGCAGCTTGGCCGGTAATGAAAAACTGTTTTTT. The encoded protein is CASSLAGNEKLFF.

The rearrangement links TRBV19 to TRBJ1-2; D is ambiguous. The V end was cut by 4 bases, the J end by 6 bases, with 12 bases between. Per the germline V gene, CDR1 is LNHDA and CDR2 is SQIVND (reference sequence). The CDR3 consists of 13 residues. The DNA of the CDR3 is TGTGCCAGTAGTACTGGGGAGTACCATGGCTACACCTTC. Translating it yields CASSTGEYHGYTF.

Turning to this clone: The junction departs from the called germline gene at one end, perhaps through a read error. J is TRBJ1-2 and V is TRBV29-1, with D perhaps TRBD1 (5 bases). CDR1 is SQVTM and CDR2 is ANQGSEA in the germline V gene. The CDR3 is 13 residues long. The CDR3 DNA follows: TGCAGCGTGGAAGGGGCAAAGGTCTATGGCTACACCTTC. Translating it yields CSVEGAKVYGYTF. Full variable domain (remainder filled in from reference TRBV29-1 and TRBJ1-2): SAVISQKPSRDICQRGTSLTIQCQVDSQVTMMFWYRQQPGQSLTLIATANQGSEATYESGFVIDKFPISRPNLTFSTLTVSNMSPEDSSIYLCSVEGAKVYGYTFGSGTRLTVV.

This chain links TRBV19 with TRBJ1-1; D may be TRBD1 (5 bases). The CDR3 has 15 amino acids. The V end lost 1 base, the J end lost 3 bases, and 12 bases lay between the germline ends. Germline V CDR1 and CDR2: LNHDA, SQIVND (reference sequence). The CDR3 DNA follows: TGTGCCAGTAGTATAGTAGATGGGGGGTACACTGAAGCTTTCTTT. Encoded protein: CASSIVDGGYTEAFF.